This T cell receptor beta chain stems from a study of graft-versus-host responses after intestinal transplantation. Germline values: CDR1 MRHNA, CDR2 SNTAGT. V gave up 3 bases and J gave up 4 bases; unmatched junction bases: 5. This CDR3 region has 15 residues. Researchers processed graft tissue to release intraepithelial and lamina propria lymphocytes. This clone was counted only a few times. Libraries were prepared by immunoSEQ multiplex PCR; TCRdb keeps only in-frame clonotypes and omits some of them. The top ten hold 6% to 8.5% of the sample, which has 5,000 to 7,500 clones, 80% to 90% seen once. The V call is TRBV6-4, the J call TRBJ2-3; 9 bases are shared with TRBD2. Source: ileum tissue, taken just under 310 days after intestinal transplant. The clonotype comes from a human patient who received an intestinal transplant, so some T cells may come from the graft donor. The CDR3 DNA reads TGTGCCAGCAGTGAGGGGGCTAGCGGGGCAGATACGCAGTATTTT. Encoded protein: CASSEGASGADTQYF.